One and the same sample provided the 32 T cell receptor beta chains below, sequenced in a study of CD8+CD57+ T cells in acquired aplastic anemia. Genomic DNA constituted the template upon which TCR beta VDJ and CDR3 profiling was performed. TCRdb re-derived calls from the reads in MiXCR, one entry per CDR3 protein. The data hold around 400,000 distinct CDR3 sequences, with 55% to 75% observed a single time. Source material: sorted CD4+, CD8+, or CD8+CD57+ T cells (not recorded which) from PBMCs. These receptors were taken from a human donor in good health, serving as a control.

Concerning this clonotype itself: At one end, the junction sequence differs from germline, possibly due to a read error. The chain joins TRBV29-1 to TRBJ2-7; 10 bases fit TRBD1. The germline V gene encodes CDR1 SQVTM and CDR2 ANQGSEA. This CDR3 contains 13 residues. This chain's CDR3 is CSASGTGDYERYF. The DNA for the CDR3 is TGCAGCGCAAGCGGGACAGGGGACTACGAGCGGTACTTC.

The rearrangement links TRBV10-3 to TRBJ2-1; the match to TRBD2 covers 12 bases. Germline CDR1 ENHRY, CDR2 SYGVKD. The CDR3 has 14 amino acids. V shed 8 bases, J shed 9 bases, and the junction held 8 bases outside the gene matches. CDR3 bases: TGTGCCATCGGGCCTAGCGGGGGGGCGGTTGAGCAGTTCTTC. It translates to CAIGPSGGAVEQFF.

Remarks on this clonotype: A much bigger clone sits one base away, suggesting this may be a read error. The missing conserved phenylalanine or tryptophan at the end of this CDR3 makes a read error likely. This chain connects TRBV12-3 or TRBV12-4 to TRBJ1-1; tentatively, D is TRBD1 (6 bases). The ends were cut back, 1 base at V and 7 bases at J, with 10 bases in the middle. The CDR3 extends over 13 amino acids. CDR3 loop: CASSLVQGNEAFL. CDR3 DNA sequence: TGTGCCAGCAGTTTAGTACAGGGAAATGAAGCTTTCCTT.

The V gene is TRBV20-1, the J gene TRBJ2-1; a possible D gene is TRBD1 (6 bases). Germline-derived CDR1 and CDR2 are DFQATT and SNEGSKA (reference sequence). The V end lost 3 bases, the J end lost 9 bases, and 18 bases lay between the germline ends. The CDR3 totals 14 residues. DNA of the CDR3: TGCAGTGCTAGGGGAGACAGGTTAAACACTGAGCAGTTCTTC. This encodes CSARGDRLNTEQFF.

This clonotype was picked up many times. V usage is TRBV29-1 and J usage is TRBJ2-1; D is undetermined. Trimming shortened V by 0 bases and J by 3 bases, and 12 bases separated the two germline ends. This CDR3 contains 15 residues. Germline-derived CDR1 and CDR2 are SQVTM and ANQGSEA. The CDR3 spells CSVEEDGHHYNEQFF. CDR3 coding DNA: TGCAGCGTTGAAGAGGACGGTCACCACTACAATGAGCAGTTCTTC.

This clonotype is medium-sized by share. The DNA of the CDR3 is TGTGCCAGCAGCTTAGACGAGGGTCAGCCCCAGCATTTT. This gives the protein CASSLDEGQPQHF. This chain connects TRBV7-7 to TRBJ1-5; no definite D call. CDR3 length: 13 amino acids. CDR1 and CDR2 (germline): SSHAT, FNYEAQ (reference sequence). Trimming left V 1 base short and J 6 bases short, with 7 bases between.

V gene TRBV12-3 or TRBV12-4 combines with J gene TRBJ2-5; D is ambiguous. This CDR3 comprises 15 residues. Trimming stripped 5 bases from V and 1 base from J, with 14 bases between. Written as DNA, the CDR3 is TGTGCCAGCAGTGAAGCCGGGTGGGCCCAAGAGACCCAGTACTTC. Translation: CASSEAGWAQETQYF.

As to this clonotype: Just one base apart from a much larger clone, this may be a read error. The J gene is TRBJ1-2, the V gene TRBV7-2, with D unresolved. CDR1 is SGHTA, CDR2 FQGNSA, per germline. V lost 5 bases and J 4 bases, leaving 17 bases between the germline ends. The CDR3 totals 15 residues. CDR3 DNA sequence: TGTGCCAGCAGCGACCCGGGCCTACTTAGCTATGGCTACACCTTC. This translates into CASSDPGLLSYGYTF.

The sample holds many counts of this clonotype. The CDR3 DNA is TGTGCCAGTAGTATATCGGAGGGGGGATACAATGAGCAGTTCTTC. Residues: CASSISEGGYNEQFF. The rearrangement uses TRBV19 and TRBJ2-1, with D perhaps being TRBD1 or TRBD2 (6 bases each). The CDR3 sequence is 15 residues long. Germline CDR1 reads LNHDA; CDR2 reads SQIVND (reference sequence). V was pared by 2 bases and J by 4 bases, with 12 bases between.

Worth noting for this clonotype: A read error may produce the germline difference seen at one junction end. The V and J genes are TRBV7-2 and TRBJ2-7; 9 bases align to TRBD1. This CDR3 region has 14 residues. Looked up from germline, CDR1 is SGHTA and CDR2 is FQGNSA. This chain's CDR3 is CASSWTGVSNQPQF. The CDR3 coding sequence is TGTGCCAGCAGCTGGACAGGGGTTAGCAATCAGCCCCAGTTC.

This chain uses TRBV7-8 with TRBJ1-6; D perhaps matches TRBD1 (5 bases). The CDR3 loop spans 16 amino acids. Trimming left V 5 bases short and J 13 bases short, with 24 bases between. Looked up from germline, CDR1 is SGHVS and CDR2 is FQNEAQ. CDR3 amino acids: CASSPNRPGQGCPLHF. For the CDR3, the DNA is TGTGCCAGCAGCCCCAACCGTCCGGGGCAGGGATGCCCCCTCCACTTT.

This chain joins TRBV5-8 and TRBJ1-6; TRBD1 might be the D (5 bases). The CDR3 spans 18 residues. Germline V gene sequence: CDR1 SGHTS, CDR2 YDEGEE. The V gene lost 4 bases and the J gene lost 10 bases, with 27 bases spanning the gap. The CDR3 loop reads CASSQRRAVGALDSPLHF. The CDR3 DNA follows: TGTGCCAGCAGCCAAAGGAGGGCTGTTGGGGCATTAGACTCACCCCTCCACTTT.

This clonotype was recorded many times. The chain combines TRBV5-4 with TRBJ1-2; 11 nucleotides line up with TRBD1. Trimming cost V 2 bases and J 4 bases; bases outside gene matches: 10. The CDR3 runs 17 residues. From germline, CDR1 is SGHNT and CDR2 YYREEE (reference sequence). The CDR3 DNA reads TGTGCCAGCAGCTTTAGGGTAGGACAGGGGGCTGGCTATGGCTACACCTTC. The encoded protein is CASSFRVGQGAGYGYTF.

This clonotype was seen more than once but under ten times. The J gene is TRBJ1-2, the V gene TRBV10-3; D gene uncertain. Trimming left V 0 bases short and J 0 bases short, with 8 bases between. CDR3 length: 15 amino acids. Germline V gene lookup returns CDR1 ENHRY and CDR2 SYGVKD. This CDR3 reads CAISESDAPNYGYTF. CDR3 DNA sequence: TGTGCCATCAGTGAGTCGGACGCACCTAACTATGGCTACACCTTC.

The chain carries TRBV10-2 and TRBJ2-1, with TRBD2 matching 9 bases. The DNA end is a closer match to TRBJ2-7, so the J assignment may be wrong. The CDR3 covers 14 residues. Germline V gives CDR1 WSHSY, CDR2 SAAADI. CDR3 region: CASSRRGGAYEQYF. Written as DNA, the CDR3 is TGCGCCAGCAGCCGGCGGGGGGGCGCCTACGAGCAGTACTTC.

Comment on this clonotype: An end of the junction differs from the germline gene, which may be a read error. The chain links TRBV7-3 to TRBJ1-2; no definite D call. CDR1 and CDR2 from the germline V gene are SGHTA and FQGTGA. The CDR3 sequence is 15 residues long. CDR3 protein: CASSQEARTIHGYTF. In DNA form, the CDR3 reads TGCGCCAGCAGCCAAGAGGCTAGGACGATACATGGCTACACCTTC.

Concerning this clonotype: Since a much larger clone is just one base distant, this may be a read error. V and J are TRBV7-2 and TRBJ2-5; no definite D call. Per the germline V gene, CDR1 is SGHTA and CDR2 is FQGNSA. CDR3 length: 15 amino acids. V lost 7 bases, J lost 0 bases, and 15 bases lay in between. This CDR3 is CASKRVVGNQETQYF. For the CDR3, the DNA is TGTGCCAGCAAAAGGGTAGTGGGAAACCAAGAGACCCAGTACTTC. Based on the CDR3 plus reference TRBV7-2 and TRBJ2-5, the full variable domain is GAGVSQSPSNKVTEKGKDVELRCDPISGHTALYWYRQSLGQGLEFLIYFQGNSAPDKSGLPSDRFSAERTGGSVSTLTIQRTQQEDSAVYLCASKRVVGNQETQYFGPGTRLLVL.

This chain connects TRBV20-1 to TRBJ1-6, with D unclear. In germline, CDR1 is DFQATT, CDR2 SNEGSKA (reference sequence). The length of the CDR3 is 11 residues. The CDR3 DNA sequence: TGCAGCGCTGGATGGCGAGATTCACCCCACTTT. It is translated as CSAGWRDSPHF.

About this clonotype itself: A junction end diverges from the germline sequence, so it may reflect a read error. This chain connects TRBV19 to TRBJ1-5; no clear D gene. CDR3 length: 13 residues. Germline V lookup: CDR1 LNHDA, CDR2 SQIVND (reference sequence). CDR3 nucleotide sequence: TGTGCCAGTAGTAACGGGTTAGAGAGGTCCCAGCACTTT. Translated: CASSNGLERSQHF.

The V call is TRBV7-9, the J call TRBJ2-7; D gene unclear. Germline V gene sequence: CDR1 SEHNR, CDR2 FQNEAQ (reference sequence). The CDR3 loop spans 13 amino acids. V was trimmed by 1 base and J by 3 bases, leaving 7 bases between them. The CDR3 protein is CASSLDASYEQYF. The CDR3 region has the DNA TGTGCCAGCAGCTTAGATGCCAGCTACGAGCAGTACTTC.

The chain has TRBV10-3 and TRBJ2-2; D is possibly TRBD1 or TRBD2 (7 bases each). Trimming took 10 bases from V and 5 from J, leaving 20 bases between them. CDR1 is ENHRY, CDR2 SYGVKD, per germline. The CDR3 length is 15 residues. DNA of the CDR3: TGTGCCAGCACCTCAGGGGGAGCGGGGACCGGGGAGCTGTTTTTT. Amino acid sequence: CASTSGGAGTGELFF.

This chain connects TRBV7-9 to TRBJ2-7; TRBD2 might be the D (6 bases). CDR3 size: 18 residues. CDR1 SEHNR and CDR2 FQNEAQ come from the germline V gene (reference sequence). Trimming removed 5 bases from V and 3 bases from J, with 26 bases in between. The CDR3 sequence: CASSQDSQGKTRGYEQYF. DNA of the CDR3: TGTGCCAGCAGCCAAGATAGCCAGGGCAAGACGCGGGGCTACGAGCAGTACTTC.

With regard to this clonotype: Without the conserved terminal phenylalanine or tryptophan, this CDR3 likely stems from a read error. It is unclear where the CDR3 begins or ends on the DNA, so no DNA is shown, and the CDR3 is as TCRdb lists it. The chain combines TRBV19 with TRBJ1-4. Counting both end residues, the CDR3 totals 8 amino acids. The germline gives CDR1 LNHDA, CDR2 SQIVND (reference sequence). CDR3 sequence: CASSIDGR.

J is TRBJ2-3 and V is TRBV7-2; the D is unclear. The V end was cut by 5 bases, the J end by 1 base, with 10 bases between. Germline lookup yields CDR1 SGHTA and CDR2 FQGNSA. This CDR3 has 14 residues. CDR3 protein: CASSPASRTDTQYF. CDR3 bases: TGTGCCAGCAGCCCAGCCTCTCGCACAGATACGCAGTATTTT.

This clonotype was counted many times. The chain recombines TRBV6-1 with TRBJ2-7; TRBD1 matches at 9 bases. Trimming took 5 bases from V and 2 from J; bases not matched to a gene: 4. CDR3 size: 14 residues. From germline, CDR1 is MNHNS and CDR2 SASEGT. The CDR3 DNA reads TGTGCCAGCAGTACCTGGGACAGGGCCTACGAGCAGTACTTC. It codes for CASSTWDRAYEQYF.

This clonotype came up many times. The gene calls are TRBV19 and TRBJ1-5; TRBD1 agrees at 9 bases. Germline CDR1 and CDR2: LNHDA and SQIVND (reference sequence). The CDR3 loop spans 18 amino acids. With 2 bases clipped from V and 3 bases from J, the junction kept 11 bases outside the gene matches. CDR3 DNA: TGTGCCAGTAGTATAAACCGGGACAGGGCCCGATTCAATCAGCCCCAGCATTTT. Residues: CASSINRDRARFNQPQHF.

Comment on this clonotype: An end of the junction differs from the germline gene, which may be a read error. The chain uses TRBV7-6 and TRBJ1-2, with 9 bases aligning to TRBD1. CDR3 length: 14 amino acids. The germline V gene has CDR1 SGHVS and CDR2 FNYEAQ. In DNA, the CDR3 is TGTGCCAGCAGCCAGGGACAGGGACCTACGAGCTGTACTTTC. Translating gives CASSQGQGPTSCTF.

This clonotype occurred many times. V is TRBV12-3 or TRBV12-4 and J is TRBJ2-5, with TRBD2 as a possible D gene (6 bases). V lost 3 bases, J lost 4 bases, and 12 bases lay in between. The length of the CDR3 is 14 residues. The CDR3 nucleotides read TGTGCCAGCAGTTTTGGGCGGGGTGCAGAGACCCAGTACTTC. Translating gives CASSFGRGAETQYF.

The chain recombines TRBV12-3 or TRBV12-4 with TRBJ1-2; D remains unclear. Trimming cost V 5 bases and J 8 bases, with 9 bases left between them. The CDR3 length is 11 residues. CDR3 bases: TGTGCCAGCAGTCAAAGGGCAGGCTACACCTTC. It codes for CASSQRAGYTF.

About this clonotype itself: Compared with germline, one end of the junction differs, possibly owing to a read error. The chain combines TRBV7-3 with TRBJ2-3; D is perhaps TRBD2 (6 bases). The CDR3 has 14 amino acids. Germline V gives CDR1 SGHTA, CDR2 FQGTGA. CDR3: CASKSGGAGTGEHF. CDR3 nucleotide sequence: TGTGCTAGCAAGTCAGGAGGCGCGGGGACCGGGGAGCATTTT.

The chain combines TRBV7-8 with TRBJ1-2, with a weak D call TRBD1 (5 bases). The CDR3 contains 15 residues. Germline CDR1 is SGHVS and CDR2 is FQNEAQ. Trimming removed 9 bases at V and 11 bases at J, with 28 bases between. The CDR3 DNA sequence: TGTGCCAGTAGAAGAGAGGGTAGGGGAAACTCTGGGTACACCTTC. Protein product: CASRREGRGNSGYTF.

About this clonotype itself: A junction boundary mismatches the germline segment, possibly from a read error. This chain uses TRBV7-9 with TRBJ2-6; weak D call: TRBD1 (6 bases). The CDR3 spans 15 residues. Germline V CDR1 and CDR2: SEHNR, FQNEAQ (reference sequence). CDR3 nucleotides: TGTGCCAGCAGAGCACAGGGCTCTGGTGCCAACGTCCTGACTTTC. Protein: CASRAQGSGANVLTF.